A selection of T cell receptor beta chains follows, all from one sample in a study of beta chain features in type 1 diabetes. Only in-frame clones appear in the TCRdb table, and some are missing; sequencing was by immunoSEQ multiplex PCR. The table includes approximately 330,000 clones, 11% detected once. The sequenced material came from naive CD4+ T cells from blood. These receptors were obtained from a woman younger than 45 in good health. CDR3s include the opening cysteine and the closing phenylalanine or tryptophan. The D gene is left open where the match is weak. The listing skips clone size in some rows; elsewhere it reads once, few, many or a size class.

cdr3_nt: TGTGCCAGCTCCTTCGCGGGGGAAAACATTCAGTACTTC; cdr3_aa: CASSFAGENIQYF; j_call: TRBJ2-4; v_call: TRBV18; d_call: TRBD2; clone_size: NA
cdr3_nt: TGTGCCAGTAGTACAGGGACTAGCGGAGATATCCAAGAGACCCAGTACTTC; cdr3_aa: CASSTGTSGDIQETQYF; j_call: TRBJ2-5; v_call: TRBV19; d_call: TRBD2; clone_size: NA
cdr3_nt: TGTGCCTGGAGTGCCGGGACTAGCACATACAATGAGCAGTTCTTC; cdr3_aa: CAWSAGTSTYNEQFF; j_call: TRBJ2-1; v_call: TRBV30; d_call: TRBD2; clone_size: NA
cdr3_nt: TGTGCCAGCAGAAAAGCGGGAGAGACCTACGAGCAGTACTTC; cdr3_aa: CASRKAGETYEQYF; j_call: TRBJ2-7; v_call: TRBV6-5; d_call: TRBD2; clone_size: NA
cdr3_nt: TGTGCCAGCAGTCCGGGACAGGGTCCCTTTGGCTACACCTTC; cdr3_aa: CASSPGQGPFGYTF; j_call: TRBJ1-2; v_call: TRBV9; d_call: TRBD1; clone_size: NA
cdr3_nt: TGCGCCAGCAGCCCCCTAGGTCCCTACAATGAGCAGTTCTTC; cdr3_aa: CASSPLGPYNEQFF; j_call: TRBJ2-1; v_call: TRBV4-1; d_call: NA; clone_size: few
cdr3_nt: TGTGCCAGCAGCACGAAGCCGGGACAGGGGCTTGGCAATCAGCCCCAGCATTTT; cdr3_aa: CASSTKPGQGLGNQPQHF; j_call: TRBJ1-5; v_call: TRBV5-6; d_call: TRBD1; clone_size: NA
cdr3_nt: TGTGCCAGCAGCGTAGGGCTGGCGGGAGCCTCCTACAATGAGCAGTTCTTC; cdr3_aa: CASSVGLAGASYNEQFF; j_call: TRBJ2-1; v_call: TRBV9; d_call: TRBD2; clone_size: few
cdr3_nt: TGTGCCATCAGTGAGTGGGGAGGGGAGGATGAGCAGTTCTTC; cdr3_aa: CAISEWGGEDEQFF; j_call: TRBJ2-1; v_call: TRBV10-3; d_call: TRBD2; clone_size: few
cdr3_nt: TGTGCCAGCACCATCACATGGGGAGCGCGCACAGATACGCAGTATTTT; cdr3_aa: CASTITWGARTDTQYF; j_call: TRBJ2-3; v_call: TRBV7-2; d_call: NA; clone_size: NA
cdr3_nt: TGTGCCAGCAGCTTAGTAATTGGTAGTCACAATGAGCAGTTCTTC; cdr3_aa: CASSLVIGSHNEQFF; j_call: TRBJ2-1; v_call: TRBV7-2; d_call: NA; clone_size: NA
cdr3_nt: TGTGCCTGGGCACGGGACTTGAACACTGAAGCTTTCTTT; cdr3_aa: CAWARDLNTEAFF; j_call: TRBJ1-1; v_call: TRBV30; d_call: NA; clone_size: many
cdr3_nt: TGCAGCGTAACGACAGGGGTTAGGAGCGGGGAGCTGTTTTTT; cdr3_aa: CSVTTGVRSGELFF; j_call: TRBJ2-2; v_call: TRBV29-1; d_call: TRBD1; clone_size: NA
cdr3_nt: TGTGCCAGCAGTGTCGGACAGGGGTCCTACGAGCAGTACTTC; cdr3_aa: CASSVGQGSYEQYF; j_call: TRBJ2-7; v_call: TRBV7-9; d_call: TRBD1; clone_size: NA
cdr3_nt: TGTGCCAGCAGCTTCCAGGGGGTGAGGGACCCCTATGGCTACACCTTC; cdr3_aa: CASSFQGVRDPYGYTF; j_call: TRBJ1-2; v_call: TRBV7-2; d_call: TRBD1; clone_size: few
cdr3_nt: TGTGCCAGCAGCTTAACGCGGGAGGCGGGAGATACGCAGTATTTT; cdr3_aa: CASSLTREAGDTQYF; j_call: TRBJ2-3; v_call: TRBV7-2; d_call: TRBD2; clone_size: NA
cdr3_nt: TGTGCCAGCAGCGTAGCAGCGGGAGTAGGAGAGACCCAGTACTTC; cdr3_aa: CASSVAAGVGETQYF; j_call: TRBJ2-5; v_call: TRBV9; d_call: TRBD2; clone_size: few
cdr3_nt: TGCAGCGCGTCGTCTGGGGCCAACGTCCTGACTTTC; cdr3_aa: CSASSGANVLTF; j_call: TRBJ2-6; v_call: TRBV29-1; d_call: NA; clone_size: many
cdr3_nt: TGTGCCAGCAGCCAATCCGCTAGCGGGAGGGAAGAGACCCAGTACTTC; cdr3_aa: CASSQSASGREETQYF; j_call: TRBJ2-5; v_call: TRBV7-2; d_call: TRBD2; clone_size: few
cdr3_nt: TGTGCCAGCAGTTTCAGCGGGAGAGTGAATGAGCAGTTCTTC; cdr3_aa: CASSFSGRVNEQFF; j_call: TRBJ2-1; v_call: TRBV28; d_call: TRBD2; clone_size: few
cdr3_nt: TGTGCCAGCAGTATTCCCGGGACAGGGGGTAATGGCTACACCTTC; cdr3_aa: CASSIPGTGGNGYTF; j_call: TRBJ1-2; v_call: TRBV25-1; d_call: TRBD1; clone_size: NA
cdr3_nt: TGCGCCAGCAGCTCGGGACAGGTTGCTTACGAGCAGTACTTC; cdr3_aa: CASSSGQVAYEQYF; j_call: TRBJ2-7; v_call: TRBV5-1; d_call: TRBD1; clone_size: NA
cdr3_nt: TGTGCCATCAGTGGCACTAGCCTTGACAATGAGCAGTTCTTC; cdr3_aa: CAISGTSLDNEQFF; j_call: TRBJ2-1; v_call: TRBV10-3; d_call: NA; clone_size: few
cdr3_nt: TGCGCCAGCAGCTTGTCCGCGATTCAAGAGACCCAGTACTTC; cdr3_aa: CASSLSAIQETQYF; j_call: TRBJ2-5; v_call: TRBV5-1; d_call: NA; clone_size: NA
cdr3_nt: TGTGCCAGCTCACCTCGGACTAGCGGGACCGGTGAGCAGTTCTTC; cdr3_aa: CASSPRTSGTGEQFF; j_call: TRBJ2-1; v_call: TRBV18; d_call: TRBD2; clone_size: few
cdr3_nt: TGTGCCAGCAGTGAAGGGAGGGTCGAGCAGTACTTC; cdr3_aa: CASSEGRVEQYF; j_call: TRBJ2-7; v_call: TRBV2; d_call: NA; clone_size: NA
cdr3_nt: TGTGCCAGCAGCACCCACGGACAGATACAAGAGACCCAGTACTTC; cdr3_aa: CASSTHGQIQETQYF; j_call: TRBJ2-5; v_call: TRBV7-9; d_call: NA; clone_size: NA
cdr3_nt: TGTGCCAGCAGCGCAGTTCCTGACAGGCAAGAGACCCAGTACTTC; cdr3_aa: CASSAVPDRQETQYF; j_call: TRBJ2-5; v_call: TRBV9; d_call: NA; clone_size: few